The text below deals with one T cell receptor beta chain. This clone's antigen is unknown. Within one base of it there is no much larger clone, and no base qualities were kept. To estimate absolute template abundance from read counts, synthetic TCR analog templates were spiked into each PCR. TCRbeta CDR3 regions were amplified from genomic DNA with bias-controlled V and J gene primers using the immunoSEQ assay. Rearranged TCRbeta segments were sequenced at approximately 20X coverage. Processing in the source paper ran as follows. Sequencing errors were corrected by clustering and CDR3s were annotated against IMGT to assign V, D and J genes. Downstream analyses used only productive TCRbeta rearrangements and left out out-of-frame or stop-codon sequences. Clonality was calculated as one minus the Shannon entropy normalized by the log of the number of unique productive sequences. Clones differing between time points or between blood and tumor were identified using Fisher's exact test with Benjamini-Hochberg correction, with an adjusted p below 0.01 applied as the threshold. TCRdb provides this immuneACCESS table in a form limited to in-frame rearrangements. Some clones are lacking; in checked studies, under half of them reflect an unresolved V gene, and why the rest are absent is not known. For V, J and clone size, that table is used; D and trimming come from the DNA. For this sample the table gives around 25,000 clones, of which roughly 87% were detected only once. The ten largest account for 3% to 3.5% of the sample.

Including the terminal cysteine and phenylalanine, the CDR3 comprises 19 residues. Just the 57-base CDR3 DNA is kept, in frame starting at base 1. CDR1 and CDR2 were assigned from the germline V gene as ENHRY and SYGVKD. V is trimmed back by 0 bases and J by 0 bases, and the junction contains 11 bases that no gene match accounts for. This specimen belongs to a study of PD-L1 blockade in urothelial cancer (dated by TCRdb to 2015 to 2018). Background for the entire study: Therapy was started at some point between 2014 and 2016 for all patients, and atezolizumab 1,200 mg was administered intravenously every 3 weeks. About 90% of the roughly 29 patients were males with bladder-origin urothelial cancer, and about 60% of the roughly 30 reported a prior smoking history. An ECOG performance status of 0 or 1 was recorded for the patients, and 0 to 3 prior chemotherapy regimens had been received by the patients. Blood samples were analyzed at two time points: 3 weeks after treatment start (second dose) and 6 weeks after treatment start. Blood samples gave median yields of around 150,000 T cells and around 88,000 unique TCRs, along with a median clonality of about 0.084. Somatic, immune and clinical correlates of response to PD-L1 blockade with atezolizumab in urothelial cancer were the focus of an exploratory multi-omic analysis. Pretreatment tumor samples, along with matched peripheral blood serially collected before and after atezolizumab treatment, were subjected to TCR sequencing. Durable clinical benefit was defined as a progression-free survival longer than 6 months, and TCR features were additionally tested against progression-free survival and overall survival. In the same patients who had TCR sequencing, pretreatment tumors also underwent whole exome sequencing and RNA sequencing. Under 10 patients reached durable clinical benefit, while 15 to 25 patients did not. Pretreatment blood TCR-seq was available for twenty-nine patients, at least one posttreatment blood collection was obtained for some 25 patients, and tumor TCR-seq was available for some 25 patients. Study-wide conclusions, independent of this receptor: Because the sample size was small (n of about 30) and many exploratory analyses were performed, the results are intended to be hypothesis-generating. Greater expansion of tumor-associated TCR clones in peripheral blood 3 weeks after the start of treatment was observed in patients with durable benefit (n of about 20, p = 0.022). Improved progression-free and overall survival was found to be associated with pretreatment peripheral blood TCR clonality below the median.

The cohort included 29 patients with locally advanced or metastatic urothelial carcinoma who were treated at Memorial Sloan Kettering on a trial protocol. Peripheral blood mononuclear cells were collected pretreatment and during treatment, with between 1 and 8 total time points per patient. The Qiagen DNeasy Blood extraction kit was used to purify genomic DNA from total PBMCs and tumor samples. PBMCs were collected pretreatment and during treatment and were isolated and stored as previously described. The sequence joins TRBV10-3 to TRBJ2-3; 8 central bases correspond to TRBD2. Here the sequenced sample was PBMCs, taken around atezolizumab (anti-PD-L1) treatment. This receptor was obtained from a man aged 45-65 years with urothelial cancer. The DNA sequence reads TGTGCCATCAGTGAGTCGAAACCCCGACTAGCGCCTAGCACAGATACGCAGTATTTT. It specifies CAISESKPRLAPSTDTQYF.